This entry lists 14 T cell receptor beta chains sequenced from one sample in a study of T cells in Graves' hyperthyroidism and ophthalmopathy. TCR beta CDR3 regions were amplified from RNA. Initially, a first-round RT-PCR of the TCR CDR3 employed the HTBI primer set. TCRdb analysed the multiplex PCR reads with MiXCR anew, one entry per CDR3 protein. Of fewer than 850,000 distinct CDR3 sequences listed, 15% to 20% are singletons. Sequenced: blood. The receptor set was obtained from a man aged 45-65 years with Graves' hyperthyroidism.

There are many counts of this clonotype. This sequence joins TRBV6-1 and TRBJ2-7, with D possibly being TRBD1 (6 bases). From germline, CDR1 is MNHNS and CDR2 SASEGT. The V gene lost 8 bases and the J gene lost 2 bases, with 16 bases spanning the gap. This CDR3 comprises 14 residues. The CDR3 sequence: CASSRGSPTYEQYF. The CDR3 DNA sequence: TGTGCCAGCTCTAGGGGGAGCCCAACCTACGAGCAGTACTTC.

This clonotype was found a few times. The chain carries TRBV28 and TRBJ2-7, with 9 bases that match TRBD2. After removal of 3 bases from V and 1 base from J, the junction contained 1 base not matched to a gene. Germline lookup yields CDR1 MDHEN and CDR2 SYDVKM. This CDR3 has 14 residues. The CDR3 sequence: CASSLREGSYEQYF. The DNA of the CDR3 is TGTGCCAGCAGTTTGCGGGAGGGTTCCTACGAGCAGTACTTC.

Points on this clonotype: A read error may produce the germline difference seen at one junction end. The CDR3 reads CPSKDANTEAFF. The CDR3 DNA sequence: TGTCCCAGCAAAGACGCTAACACTGAAGCTTTCTTT. V is TRBV18 and J is TRBJ1-1, with D uncertain. The CDR3 extends over 12 amino acids. Per the germline V gene, CDR1 is KGHSH and CDR2 is LQKENI.

This clonotype showed up just a few times. The rearrangement joins TRBV6-1 to TRBJ2-1; 9 positions match TRBD2. The CDR3 covers 12 residues. J was trimmed by 9 bases and V by 8 bases; bases with no gene match: 5. Germline V gene lookup returns CDR1 MNHNS and CDR2 SASEGT. DNA for the CDR3: TGTGCCAGCGAACTAGCGGGCGGTGAGCAGTTCTTC. Its translation: CASELAGGEQFF.

Only a few counts were recorded for this clonotype. The chain links TRBV7-8 to TRBJ2-4; D possibly corresponds to TRBD1 (8 bases). The CDR3 loop spans 17 amino acids. The V gene lost 2 bases and the J gene lost 6 bases, with 20 bases spanning the gap. Germline CDR1 and CDR2: SGHVS and FQNEAQ. The chain's CDR3 is CASSLWGGTGRSNIQYF. The CDR3 bases are TGTGCCAGCAGCTTATGGGGGGGGACAGGACGGTCAAACATTCAGTACTTC.

As concerns this clonotype: A much more abundant neighbour one base away suggests this may be a read error. This chain connects TRBV7-8 to TRBJ1-5; D is uncertain. Germline V gene data show CDR1 as SGHVS and CDR2 as FQNEAQ. The CDR3 length is 15 residues. CDR3 sequence reads: CTSSLVFAGRQPQHF. Here the CDR3 DNA reads TGTACCAGCAGCTTAGTTTTCGCAGGCCGCCAGCCCCAGCATTTT. Complete variable domain (other parts from reference TRBV7-8 and TRBJ1-5): GAGVSQSPRYKVAKRGQDVALRCDPISGHVSLFWYQQALGQGPEFLTYFQNEAQLDKSGLPSDRFFAERPEGSVSTLKIQRTQQEDSAVYLCTSSLVFAGRQPQHFGDGTRLSIL.

Many counts were recorded for this clonotype. This chain connects TRBV12-3 or TRBV12-4 to TRBJ1-5; a weak D match, TRBD1 (6 bases). The CDR3 is 14 amino acids. The V gene lost 6 bases and the J gene lost 8 bases, with 17 bases spanning the gap. The CDR3 is CASSLAGEIKPQHF. The CDR3 nucleotides read TGTGCCAGCAGCCTCGCAGGGGAAATCAAGCCCCAGCATTTT.

The sample holds many counts of this clonotype. The chain couples TRBV14 to TRBJ2-5; D unresolved. CDR1 SGHDN and CDR2 FVKESK come from the germline V gene. V was shortened by 0 bases and J by 7 bases, with 18 bases between the two germline ends. This CDR3 is 16 amino acids long. CDR3 sequence reads: CASSQDRATPPRTQYF. The DNA of the CDR3 is TGTGCCAGCAGCCAAGATAGAGCGACTCCCCCCAGGACCCAGTACTTC.

The chain recombines TRBV19 with TRBJ2-3; 12 nucleotides agree with TRBD2. V dropped 10 bases and J dropped 3; count of bases not matched to a gene: 11. The CDR3 totals 16 residues. Germline CDR1 LNHDA, CDR2 SQIVND (reference sequence). CDR3 nucleotides: TGTGCCACCAGGGTACTAGCGGGAGGCCTAACAGATACGCAGTATTTT. Translation gives CATRVLAGGLTDTQYF.

This clonotype came up many times. The V gene is TRBV6-1, the J gene TRBJ2-2; D not resolved. V lost 6 bases, J lost 7 bases, and 6 bases lay in between. The CDR3 is 11 residues long. The germline CDR1 and CDR2 sequences are MNHNS and SASEGT. The CDR3 here is CASRKNGELFF. CDR3 bases: TGTGCCAGCAGGAAGAACGGGGAGCTGTTTTTT.

This clonotype was counted at least ten times. The chain carries TRBV27 and TRBJ2-7, with TRBD1 identical over 10 bases. With 6 bases clipped from V and 4 bases from J, the junction kept 6 bases outside the gene matches. There are 14 residues in the CDR3. In germline, CDR1 is MNHEY, CDR2 SMNVEV (reference sequence). The CDR3 loop reads CASSPDRGGYEQYF. DNA of the CDR3: TGTGCCAGCAGCCCGGACAGGGGGGGGTACGAGCAGTACTTC.

This sequence joins TRBV7-6 and TRBJ2-2; TRBD1 is a possible D gene (5 bases). The germline V gene encodes CDR1 SGHVS and CDR2 FNYEAQ. Trimming took off 5 bases at V and 6 bases at J, with 19 bases between the two ends. The CDR3 totals 16 residues. The CDR3 region is CASSRSTLGRAGELFF. CDR3 sequence (DNA): TGTGCCAGCAGCCGGTCGACTTTGGGGCGCGCCGGGGAGCTGTTTTTT.

The table lists this clonotype with a few counts. The chain uses TRBV29-1 and TRBJ2-7, with D possibly matching TRBD2 (6 bases). V was clipped by 7 bases and J by 11 bases, with 21 bases between them. Germline V lookup: CDR1 SQVTM, CDR2 ANQGSEA. The CDR3 contains 12 residues. CDR3 sequence: CSGLGPVPTEYF. CDR3 DNA: TGCAGCGGACTAGGACCGGTGCCGACTGAGTACTTC.

This clonotype showed up many times. The rearrangement links TRBV29-1 to TRBJ2-3, with 8 bases identical to TRBD1. The CDR3 is 15 amino acids. In germline, CDR1 is SQVTM, CDR2 ANQGSEA. V lost 4 bases and J lost 3; bases outside the gene matches: 9. Here the CDR3 reads CSVGQTGAGTDTQYF. The CDR3 DNA reads as TGCAGCGTTGGACAGACAGGGGCAGGGACAGATACGCAGTATTTT.